Here is one TCR beta chain with its context. Its specificity is not known. Sequencing was performed with immunoSEQ multiplex PCR; in TCRdb, only in-frame clones are kept and a portion is missing. Of some 50,000 clones detected, roughly four fifths appear once; the ten largest clones hold more than 4%. This entry comes from a study of radiotherapy plus CTLA-4 blockade in lung cancer. Study-wide findings and caveats: Early shifts in blood T cell clones, with interferon-beta, reportedly predicted response best. Clones of tumor-derived TCRs expanded in blood after radiotherapy plus ipilimumab.

This CDR3 has 14 residues. Germline V gives CDR1 MGHRA, CDR2 YSYEKL. V was shortened by 0 bases and J by 5 bases, with 11 bases between the two germline ends. The sample here was peripheral blood, taken from a patient treated with radiotherapy plus ipilimumab. This TCR was recovered from a human donor with non-small cell lung cancer whose response to radiotherapy plus ipilimumab could not be evaluated. The chain uses TRBV4-1 and TRBJ2-7, with a possible D match to TRBD2 (6 bases). In DNA form, the CDR3 reads TGCGCCAGCAGCCAAGATTTAGGAGGGGACGAGCAGTACTTC. Its translation is CASSQDLGGDEQYF.